Listed below are T cell receptor beta chains from one sample, sequenced in a study of T cell changes during pregnancy in multiple sclerosis. The repertoire was sequenced with immunoSEQ multiplex PCR; TCRdb's copy has only in-frame clones and lacks some. This table holds roughly 110,000 clones, around 93% found once. This material consisted of peripheral blood, taken in the third trimester of pregnancy. These TCRs come from a female donor in good health, enrolled as a control in a pregnancy study. The CDR3 runs from the conserved cysteine through the conserved F or W. Fields, in order: J gene, D gene, V gene, clone size, CDR3 DNA, CDR3 protein. A D gene is named only where the DNA matches it firmly. Some rows mark clone size as missing; the rest say once, few, many or name a class of expanded clone.

>TRBJ2-1|TRBD1|TRBV11-1|once
TGTGCCAGCAGCTTCCGACAGGGGGTAGGCAATGAGCAGTTCTTC
CASSFRQGVGNEQFF
>TRBJ2-5|TRBD1|TRBV7-7|once
TGTGCTAGCAGCTTACAGGGGACCGCGGACCAAGAGACCCAGTACTTC
CASSLQGTADQETQYF
>TRBJ2-6|TRBD1|TRBV30|.
TGTGCCTGGAGTCCAGGGGGCGCTGGGGCCAACGTCCTGACTTTC
CAWSPGGAGANVLTF
>TRBJ1-2|.|TRBV15|.
TGTGCCACCAGCCCCCTCGGGCAGGGGAAGGATGGCTACACCTTC
CATSPLGQGKDGYTF
>TRBJ1-4|.|TRBV27|once
TGTGCCAGCGGCCAGGGGACAACTAATGAAAAACTGTTTTTT
CASGQGTTNEKLFF
>TRBJ1-1|.|TRBV21-1|.
TGTGCCAGCAGCAAAGGGGGAGGAACTGAAGCTTTCTTT
CASSKGGGTEAFF
>TRBJ2-5|.|TRBV18|.
TGTGCCAGCTCACCACCGTTAGGGGATCAAGAGACCCAGTACTTC
CASSPPLGDQETQYF
>TRBJ2-5|TRBD2|TRBV7-7|.
TGTGCTAGCAGCCTCGGACTAGCGGGGGGGGAAGAGACCCAGTACTTC
CASSLGLAGGEETQYF
>TRBJ1-2|TRBD1|TRBV7-2|.
TGTGCCAGCAGCCCCGGGACAGGATATGGCTACACCTTC
CASSPGTGYGYTF
>TRBJ1-2|.|TRBV30|.
TGTGCCTGGAATCAACGGACTACCTATGGCTACACCTTC
CAWNQRTTYGYTF
>TRBJ2-3|TRBD2|TRBV6-4|.
TGTGCCAGCAGTGACGGACTAGCGGGGTCAGATACGCAGTATTTT
CASSDGLAGSDTQYF
>TRBJ1-1|.|TRBV6-5|.
TGTGCCAGCAGTTTCTCCATGGGGGGTGGCACTGAAGCTTTCTTT
CASSFSMGGGTEAFF
>TRBJ1-2|TRBD1|TRBV6-5|.
TGTGCCAGCAGGAGACAGGGCCTCCCCTATGGCTACACCTTC
CASRRQGLPYGYTF
>TRBJ1-4|.|TRBV7-9|.
TGTGCCAGCGGGCACACTAATGAAAAACTGTTTTTT
CASGHTNEKLFF
>TRBJ2-7|TRBD2|TRBV7-6|.
TGTGCCAGCAGCGTCAGACTAGCGGGGAGCCTAGGTCGGTCCTACGAGCAGTACTTC
CASSVRLAGSLGRSYEQYF
>TRBJ2-1|.|TRBV7-9|.
TGTGCCAGCAGCTTAGTCAGGGATCGATACAATGAGCAGTTCTTC
CASSLVRDRYNEQFF
>TRBJ1-4|.|TRBV7-9|.
TGTGCCAGCAGGACAGAACTTAATGAAAAACTGTTTTTT
CASRTELNEKLFF
>TRBJ1-4|TRBD1|TRBV5-4|.
TGTGCCAGCAGCTTGGCTCGGACAGGCCTAAATGAAAAACTGTTTTTT
CASSLARTGLNEKLFF
>TRBJ1-2|TRBD1|TRBV5-4|once
TGTGCCAGCAGCCAAATGGGGACAGGGGGCGGTGGCTACACCTTC
CASSQMGTGGGGYTF
>TRBJ1-1|.|TRBV21-1|.
TGTGCCAGCAGCAGAGCCTTACAGGGGGCGTTCACTGAAGCTTTCTTT
CASSRALQGAFTEAFF
>TRBJ2-7|TRBD1|TRBV7-9|.
TGTGCCAGCAGCCCCGGGACAGGGGGTAGCAGAGACCACGAGCAGTACTTC
CASSPGTGGSRDHEQYF
>TRBJ2-1|TRBD2|TRBV7-3|.
TGTGCCAGCAGCACCGGGACTAGCCGCTCCTACAATGAGCAGTTCTTC
CASSTGTSRSYNEQFF
>TRBJ2-7|.|TRBV6-5|.
TGTGCCAGCAGTTATTATAGGACAGTTGCCTACGAGCAGTACTTC
CASSYYRTVAYEQYF
>TRBJ2-2|TRBD1|TRBV19|once
TGTGCCAGTACCCGACAGGGGGTGAACACCGGGGAGCTGTTTTTT
CASTRQGVNTGELFF
>TRBJ1-2|.|TRBV7-2|.
TGTGCCAGCAGCTTAGTCTCCAGTCTCTATGGCTACACCTTC
CASSLVSSLYGYTF
>TRBJ2-1|.|TRBV5-6|.
TGTGCCAGCAGCTTGGTAACAGGGGGGGGCAATGAGCAGTTCTTC
CASSLVTGGGNEQFF
>TRBJ2-1|TRBD2|TRBV11-1|once
TGTGCCAGCAGCCTAGCGGGGGGGAATTACAATGAGCAGTTCTTC
CASSLAGGNYNEQFF
>TRBJ1-5|TRBD1|TRBV19|.
TGTGCCAGTAGTGAACAGGGGTATCAGCCCCAGCATTTT
CASSEQGYQPQHF
>TRBJ1-2|.|TRBV11-3|.
TGTGCCAGCAGCTTACTACAGGGTGAAGGCTACACCTTC
CASSLLQGEGYTF
>TRBJ2-7|TRBD1|TRBV6-5|.
TGTGCCAGCAGTCTGACAGGGACCTACGAGCAGTACTTC
CASSLTGTYEQYF